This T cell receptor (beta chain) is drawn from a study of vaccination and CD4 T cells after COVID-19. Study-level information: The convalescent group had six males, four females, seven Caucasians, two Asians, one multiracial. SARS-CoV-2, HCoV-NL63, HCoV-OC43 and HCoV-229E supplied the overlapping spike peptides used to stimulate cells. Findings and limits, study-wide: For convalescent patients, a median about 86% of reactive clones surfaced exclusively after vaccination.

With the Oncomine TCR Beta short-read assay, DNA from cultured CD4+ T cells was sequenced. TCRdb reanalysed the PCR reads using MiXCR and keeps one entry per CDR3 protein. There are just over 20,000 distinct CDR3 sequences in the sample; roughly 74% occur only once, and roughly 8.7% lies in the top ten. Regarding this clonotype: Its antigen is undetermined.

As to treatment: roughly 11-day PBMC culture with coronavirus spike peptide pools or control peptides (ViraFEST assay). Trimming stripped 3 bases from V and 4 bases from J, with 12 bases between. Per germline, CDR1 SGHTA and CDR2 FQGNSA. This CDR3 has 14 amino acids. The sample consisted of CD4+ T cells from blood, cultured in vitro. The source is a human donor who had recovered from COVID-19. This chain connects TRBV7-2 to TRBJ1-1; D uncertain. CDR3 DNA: TGTGCCAGCAGCTTTTTGACCGTTGCCACTGAAGCTTTCTTT. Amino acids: CASSFLTVATEAFF.